The entry below describes one TCR beta chain. Its antigen is unknown. These data are taken from a study of Graves' ophthalmopathy and Graves' hyperthyroidism. Study-wide background: The collection of peripheral blood took place at initial diagnosis, before any treatment. Study-level points and caveats: A model of 13 signatures distinguished ophthalmopathy from stable hyperthyroidism at approximately 90% sensitivity and 70% to 84% specificity.

PBMCs were density-gradient isolated from around 11 ml fresh blood. Amplification from RNA transcripts yielded the TCR beta CDR3 regions. The library came from an HTBI-primed first-round RT-PCR and a second-round multiplex PCR. Using its own MiXCR run on the multiplex PCR reads, TCRdb lists one record per CDR3 protein. The sample includes 680,000 or so distinct CDR3 sequences, about 24% of them seen just once. The germline CDR1 and CDR2 sequences are SGHTA and FQGNSA. J gave up 2 bases and V 8 bases, and 5 bases lay outside the gene matches. The CDR3 has 13 residues. The source of this sequence is a woman aged 18 to 35 with stable Graves' hyperthyroidism. Some clones in this sample may be carry-over from other donors' samples. Sequencing was done on a sample of peripheral blood. This chain connects TRBV7-2 to TRBJ2-7, with 8 positions matching TRBD1. CDR3 sequence (DNA): TGTGCCAGCGGGGGACAGGTTGCCTACGAGCAGTACTTC. Protein sequence: CASGGQVAYEQYF.